What follows are 31 T cell receptor beta chains derived from one specimen sequenced in a study of T cells in localized non-small cell lung cancer. TCRdb keeps only in-frame clones here, not all; method: immunoSEQ multiplex PCR. The repertoire includes roughly 17,000 clones, approximately 90% of them detected once, and more than 3% sits in the top ten. Sequenced here: peripheral blood, sampled before any cancer treatment. Receptors were obtained from a male donor at least 60 years old with stage II squamous cell lung carcinoma.

The count of this clone is one. This chain links TRBV28 with TRBJ2-3; D is perhaps TRBD2 (5 bases). Per the germline V gene, CDR1 is MDHEN and CDR2 is SYDVKM. The CDR3 has 13 amino acids. Trimming cost V 7 bases and J 2 bases, with 10 bases left between them. CDR3 bases: TGTGCCAGCAAACTAGAGCTCACAGATACGCAGTATTTT. Encoded protein: CASKLELTDTQYF.

The J gene is TRBJ2-7, the V gene TRBV27; tentatively, D is TRBD1 (6 bases). V was shortened by 6 bases and J by 3 bases, with 18 bases between the two germline ends. The CDR3 spans 15 residues. CDR1 is MNHEY and CDR2 is SMNVEV in the germline V gene (reference sequence). The CDR3 DNA sequence: TGTGCCAGCAGCACAAACAGGGAAAATCTCTACGAGCAGTACTTC. Translating gives CASSTNRENLYEQYF.

The rearrangement uses TRBV18 and TRBJ1-1; weak D call: TRBD1 (5 bases). The CDR3 extends over 13 amino acids. Germline lookup yields CDR1 KGHSH and CDR2 LQKENI. The V end lost 0 bases, the J end lost 11 bases, and 13 bases lay between the germline ends. Here the CDR3 reads CASSPPPGIWAFF. The CDR3 DNA reads as TGTGCCAGCTCACCACCACCAGGGATTTGGGCTTTCTTT.

The V gene is TRBV19, the J gene TRBJ1-2; D ambiguous. With 5 bases removed from V and 4 bases from J, the gap between germline ends came to 8 bases. The CDR3 sequence is 12 residues long. The V gene's germline CDR1 is LNHDA and CDR2 SQIVND (reference sequence). The chain's CDR3 is CASSARAYGYTF. CDR3 bases: TGTGCCAGTAGTGCCCGGGCCTATGGCTACACCTTC. Full variable domain (outside the CDR3, taken from reference TRBV19 and TRBJ1-2): DGGITQSPKYLFRKEGQNVTLSCEQNLNHDAMYWYRQDPGQGLRLIYYSQIVNDFQKGDIAEGYSVSREKKESFPLTVTSAQKNPTAFYLCASSARAYGYTFGSGTRLTVV.

The V and J genes are TRBV20-1 and TRBJ2-7; D gene unclear. CDR3 length: 10 amino acids. Between the trimmed V and J ends, which lost 5 bases and 2 bases, there was a span of 4 bases. Germline loops: CDR1 DFQATT, CDR2 SNEGSKA (reference sequence). DNA for the CDR3: TGCAGTGCTCGTACCTACGAGCAGTACTTC. Amino acids: CSARTYEQYF.

J is TRBJ1-2 and V is TRBV7-8, with unresolved D. CDR3 length equals 16 residues. The germline gives CDR1 SGHVS, CDR2 FQNEAQ. V was clipped by 3 bases and J by 4 bases, with 18 bases between them. CDR3 region: CASSLYVTRKTYGYTF. CDR3 DNA sequence: TGTGCCAGCAGCTTGTATGTTACCCGAAAGACCTATGGCTACACCTTC.

V and J are TRBV15 and TRBJ1-1; D might be TRBD1 (6 bases). CDR1 is LNHNV and CDR2 is YYDKDF in the germline V gene (reference sequence). CDR3 length: 17 amino acids. Trimming cost V 0 bases and J 1 base, with 15 bases left between them. Here the CDR3 reads CATSRDPVGAPNTEAFF. For the CDR3, the DNA is TGTGCCACCAGCAGAGATCCGGTGGGGGCACCGAACACTGAAGCTTTCTTT.

J is TRBJ1-5 and V is TRBV6-5, with a weak D call TRBD1 (5 bases). Trimming took 4 bases from V and 1 from J, leaving 8 bases between them. This CDR3 comprises 14 residues. The V gene's germline CDR1 is MNHEY and CDR2 SVGAGI. CDR3 nucleotides: TGTGCCAGCAGTTGGGCAGGGAGCAATCAGCCCCAGCATTTT. It encodes CASSWAGSNQPQHF.

V and J are TRBV18 and TRBJ1-5; the match to TRBD1 covers 9 bases. Losses at the gene ends were 6 bases for V and 2 bases for J; bases not matched to a gene: 2. The CDR3 loop spans 14 amino acids. The germline V gene encodes CDR1 KGHSH and CDR2 LQKENI. CDR3 sequence: CASSRQGGNQPQHF. The CDR3, as DNA: TGTGCCAGCTCGCGACAGGGGGGCAATCAGCCCCAGCATTTT.

On this clone itself: The limits of the CDR3 on the DNA are not certain, so only TCRdb's listed CDR3 is given. The chain combines TRBV7-9 with TRBJ2-3; the table calls TRBD2, which could not be checked here. Both ends counted, the CDR3 spans 16 residues. Germline V gene data show CDR1 as SEHNR and CDR2 as FQNEAQ (reference sequence). CDR3 amino acids: CASSFGAGDSTDTQYF.

V usage is TRBV10-3 and J usage is TRBJ2-3; 7 bases line up with TRBD2. V was clipped by 10 bases and J by 6 bases; unmatched bases: 19. Germline CDR1 ENHRY, CDR2 SYGVKD. This CDR3 is 16 amino acids long. CDR3 DNA sequence: TGTGCCACCCAGAGAAACCGCGGGAGTCCCGGGGATACGCAGTATTTT. This gives the protein CATQRNRGSPGDTQYF.

The genes are TRBV15 and TRBJ2-1; perhaps D is TRBD1 or TRBD2 (5 bases each). CDR3 size: 15 residues. Trimming took off 0 bases at V and 10 bases at J, with 16 bases between the two ends. Germline V gives CDR1 LNHNV, CDR2 YYDKDF (reference sequence). The CDR3 protein is CATSRDSWGRGEQFF. DNA of the CDR3: TGTGCCACCAGCAGAGATTCTTGGGGGAGAGGAGAGCAGTTCTTC.

This clone occurred once. The chain carries TRBV30 and TRBJ2-5; D unresolved. CDR3 length: 11 residues. V was cut by 5 bases and J by 4 bases, with 8 bases left in between. Looked up from germline, CDR1 is GTSNPN and CDR2 is SVGIG (reference sequence). The CDR3 reads CAWSIRETQYF. The CDR3 coding sequence is TGTGCCTGGTCGATTCGAGAGACCCAGTACTTC.

The chain is built from TRBV7-9 and TRBJ1-2, with D maybe TRBD1 (5 bases). Looked up from germline, CDR1 is SEHNR and CDR2 is FQNEAQ (reference sequence). This CDR3 comprises 13 residues. V gave up 2 bases and J gave up 2 bases, with 6 bases separating them. The CDR3 spells CASSLWGNYGYTF. As DNA, the CDR3 is TGTGCCAGCAGCTTATGGGGGAACTATGGCTACACCTTC.

CDR3 sequence reads: CASSIRGGDEKLFF. The CDR3 DNA follows: TGTGCCAGCAGCATAAGGGGAGGGGATGAAAAACTGTTTTTT. This sequence joins TRBV7-9 and TRBJ1-4; tentatively, D is TRBD1 (5 bases). The germline gives CDR1 SEHNR, CDR2 FQNEAQ (reference sequence). This CDR3 contains 14 residues. V was shortened by 5 bases and J by 6 bases, with 13 bases between the two germline ends.

This sequence joins TRBV15 and TRBJ2-7; no clear D gene. Looked up from germline, CDR1 is LNHNV and CDR2 is YYDKDF (reference sequence). The V and J ends lost 0 bases and 5 bases respectively, with 14 bases between them. CDR3 size: 15 residues. The CDR3, as DNA: TGTGCCACCAGCAGAGATGTCGGCAGTATTGACGAGCAGTACTTC. Amino acid sequence: CATSRDVGSIDEQYF.

The rearrangement joins TRBV5-3 to TRBJ1-1; TRBD1 matches 7 bases. TRBV5-3 is known as an ORF, though its function is uncertain. The CDR3 runs to 19 residues. Losses at the gene ends were 3 bases for V and 3 bases for J; bases not matched to a gene: 20. As DNA, the CDR3 is TGTGCCAGAAGCTGGACAGGCTATCGATACTCCGAACTGGACACTGAAGCTTTCTTT. It translates to CARSWTGYRYSELDTEAFF.

The chain combines TRBV6-6 with TRBJ2-7; 12 nucleotides match TRBD2. The V gene's germline CDR1 is MNHNY and CDR2 SVGAGI (reference sequence). This CDR3 has 16 amino acids. Losses at the gene ends were 4 bases for V and 1 base for J; bases not matched to a gene: 5. Written as DNA, the CDR3 is TGTGCCAGCAGTTCTGGACTAGCGGGATCTTCCTACGAGCAGTACTTC. This sequence encodes CASSSGLAGSSYEQYF.

V and J are TRBV28 and TRBJ2-5, with 9 bases lining up with TRBD1. The V gene's germline CDR1 is MDHEN and CDR2 SYDVKM. V shed 5 bases and J 8 bases; nucleotides not matched to a gene: 6. This CDR3 has 13 residues. Here the CDR3 DNA reads TGTGCCAGCAGTGCCCGGGACAGGGTAACCCAGTACTTC. Translating gives CASSARDRVTQYF.

The chain recombines TRBV7-8 with TRBJ2-1, with 7 bases matching TRBD2. V was pared by 5 bases and J by 1 base, with 20 bases of the junction left unmatched. The CDR3 is 20 amino acids. Germline V gene sequence: CDR1 SGHVS, CDR2 FQNEAQ. As DNA, the CDR3 is TGTGCCAGCAGCCGACCGGGTGGGCGGGAGAGGGACGAGTCCTACAATGAGCAGTTCTTC. Encoded protein: CASSRPGGRERDESYNEQFF. Full variable domain (rest looked up from reference TRBV7-8 and TRBJ2-1): GAGVSQSPRYKVAKRGQDVALRCDPISGHVSLFWYQQALGQGPEFLTYFQNEAQLDKSGLPSDRFFAERPEGSVSTLKIQRTQQEDSAVYLCASSRPGGRERDESYNEQFFGPGTRLTVL.

The chain employs TRBV2 and TRBJ1-1; 9 nucleotides line up with TRBD1. V was clipped by 6 bases and J by 6 bases; unmatched bases: 2. CDR1 is SNHLY, CDR2 FYNNEI, per germline. The CDR3 is made up of 12 amino acids. The CDR3 coding sequence is TGTGCCAGCAGAGACAGGGGGGCTGAAGCTTTCTTT. Translation: CASRDRGAEAFF.

The chain uses TRBV5-1 and TRBJ1-4; 7 nucleotides line up with TRBD1. The CDR3 is 14 residues long. Per the germline V gene, CDR1 is SGHRS and CDR2 is YFSETQ. The J segment lost 7 bases and the V segment lost 1 base, leaving 4 bases of the junction unmatched. CDR3 region: CASSLRTGGEKLFF. The CDR3 nucleotides are TGCGCCAGCAGCTTGAGGACAGGAGGTGAAAAACTGTTTTTT. The variable domain in full, completed from reference TRBV5-1 and TRBJ1-4, reads KAGVTQTPRYLIKTRGQQVTLSCSPISGHRSVSWYQQTPGQGLQFLFEYFSETQRNKGNFPGRFSGRQFSNSRSEMNVSTLELGDSALYLCASSLRTGGEKLFFGSGTQLSVL.

Notes on this clone: Other nucleotide sequences from this sample produce the same CDR3. V gene TRBV6-5 combines with J gene TRBJ2-7, with 13 bases matching TRBD2. The V gene end was trimmed by 4 bases and the J gene end by 5 bases; junction bases not matched to a gene: 8. CDR3 length: 16 residues. CDR1 and CDR2 from the germline V gene are MNHEY and SVGAGI. The CDR3 is CASSSAQGLAGNEQYF. For the CDR3, the DNA is TGTGCCAGCAGTTCAGCCCAGGGACTAGCGGGGAACGAGCAGTACTTC.

This chain joins TRBV19 and TRBJ1-4; weak D call: TRBD1 (6 bases). This CDR3 contains 15 residues. V gave up 5 bases and J gave up 0 bases, with 10 bases separating them. The V gene's germline CDR1 is LNHDA and CDR2 SQIVND (reference sequence). The CDR3 coding sequence is TGTGCCAGTAGTTCCCGACAGGCAACTAATGAAAAACTGTTTTTT. Its protein product is CASSSRQATNEKLFF.

V gene TRBV5-8 combines with J gene TRBJ2-7, with D possibly matching TRBD1 (6 bases). The V gene lost 4 bases and the J gene lost 1 base, with 15 bases spanning the gap. CDR3 length: 15 amino acids. Germline loops: CDR1 SGHTS, CDR2 YDEGEE. The CDR3, as DNA: TGTGCCAGCAGCCGTAGAGGGGGTAGTTCCTACGAGCAGTACTTC. It codes for CASSRRGGSSYEQYF. The variable domain in full, with the rest retrieved from reference TRBV5-8 and TRBJ2-7, is EAGVTQSPTHLIKTRGQQATLRCSPISGHTSVYWYQQALGLGLQFLLWYDEGEERNRGNFPPRFSGRQFPNYSSELNVNALELEDSALYLCASSRRGGSSYEQYFGPGTRLTVT.

Here the CDR3 reads CASSLSIPPTSGSYVTGELFF. The CDR3 coding sequence is TGTGCCAGCAGCTTATCCATTCCCCCGACTAGCGGGAGCTACGTCACCGGGGAGCTGTTTTTT. The chain is built from TRBV7-6 and TRBJ2-2, with 12 bases identical to TRBD2. The length of the CDR3 is 21 residues. V dropped 2 bases and J dropped 4; count of bases not matched to a gene: 17. Germline values: CDR1 SGHVS, CDR2 FNYEAQ.

The V call is TRBV27, the J call TRBJ2-4; the match to TRBD2 covers 7 bases. The CDR3 loop spans 15 amino acids. CDR1 is MNHEY and CDR2 is SMNVEV in the germline V gene (reference sequence). Trimming at V came to 6 bases and at J to 4 bases, leaving 9 bases not matched to a gene. CDR3 in amino acids: CASRPRASGKNIQYF. As DNA, the CDR3 is TGTGCCAGCAGACCTCGTGCTAGCGGAAAAAACATTCAGTACTTC.

The chain carries TRBV5-1 and TRBJ2-7; D gene ambiguous. Germline assignment: CDR1 SGHRS and CDR2 YFSETQ. Trimming left V 3 bases short and J 2 bases short, with 12 bases between. The CDR3 is 14 amino acids. CDR3 amino acids: CASSSDRPPYEQYF. The CDR3 coding sequence is TGCGCCAGCAGCTCTGACCGGCCTCCCTACGAGCAGTACTTC.

The genes are TRBV5-1 and TRBJ1-5; 7 nucleotides align to TRBD1. Germline-derived CDR1 and CDR2 are SGHRS and YFSETQ. J gave up 5 bases and V 7 bases, and 6 bases lay outside the gene matches. The CDR3 runs to 13 residues. The CDR3 reads CASARDSDQPQHF. The DNA for the CDR3 is TGCGCCAGCGCTCGGGACAGCGATCAGCCCCAGCATTTT.

This chain links TRBV6-5 with TRBJ1-2, with a weak D call TRBD1 (5 bases). CDR3 size: 13 residues. V gave up 7 bases and J gave up 4 bases, with 13 bases separating them. Germline loops: CDR1 MNHEY, CDR2 SVGAGI. The CDR3 loop is CASIGGTSYGYTF. The CDR3 nucleotides read TGTGCCAGCATTGGAGGGACCTCCTATGGCTACACCTTC.

The chain employs TRBV4-1 and TRBJ2-1; D is possibly TRBD2 (6 bases). In germline, CDR1 is MGHRA, CDR2 YSYEKL. V shed 1 base and J shed 6 bases, with 13 bases lying between them. The CDR3 extends over 15 amino acids. CDR3 in amino acids: CASSQGSRGFNEQFF. CDR3 in DNA: TGCGCCAGCAGCCAAGGTTCCCGGGGGTTCAATGAGCAGTTCTTC.